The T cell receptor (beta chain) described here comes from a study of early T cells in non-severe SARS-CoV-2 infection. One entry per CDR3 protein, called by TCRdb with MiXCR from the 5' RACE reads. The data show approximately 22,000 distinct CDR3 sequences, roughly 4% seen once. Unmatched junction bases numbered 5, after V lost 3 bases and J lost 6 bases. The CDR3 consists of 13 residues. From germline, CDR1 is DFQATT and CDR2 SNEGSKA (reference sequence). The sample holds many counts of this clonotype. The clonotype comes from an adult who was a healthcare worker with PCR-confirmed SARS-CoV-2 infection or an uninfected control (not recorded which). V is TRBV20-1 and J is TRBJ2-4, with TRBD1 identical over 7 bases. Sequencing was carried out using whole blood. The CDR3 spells CSARGDSPNIQYF. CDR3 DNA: TGCAGTGCTAGGGGGGACAGCCCAAACATTCAGTACTTC.